This TCR beta chain emerged from a study of PD-L1 blockade in urothelial cancer. Study-wide context: Blood yielded a median of 141,255 T cells per sample. Study observations and caveats: Below-median pretreatment blood TCR clonality predicted better survival. Tumor-associated blood clones were expanded more by durable-benefit patients at 3 weeks.

In regard to this clone: The antigen is unknown.

The CDR3 totals 14 residues. V was clipped by 0 bases and J by 0 bases, with 6 bases between them. CDR1 and CDR2 (germline): SGHRS, YFSETQ. The assay was immunoSEQ multiplex PCR, and TCRdb's table has in-frame clones only and misses some. The table includes some 84,000 clones, about 85% detected once. Sequencing used PBMCs, obtained around atezolizumab (anti-PD-L1) treatment. J is TRBJ1-1 and V is TRBV5-1; perhaps TRBD1 as D (5 bases). This receptor was taken from a woman in her 70s with urothelial cancer. In nucleotides, the CDR3 is TGCGCCAGCAGCTTGGTAGGGGTGAACACTGAAGCTTTCTTT. This translates into CASSLVGVNTEAFF.